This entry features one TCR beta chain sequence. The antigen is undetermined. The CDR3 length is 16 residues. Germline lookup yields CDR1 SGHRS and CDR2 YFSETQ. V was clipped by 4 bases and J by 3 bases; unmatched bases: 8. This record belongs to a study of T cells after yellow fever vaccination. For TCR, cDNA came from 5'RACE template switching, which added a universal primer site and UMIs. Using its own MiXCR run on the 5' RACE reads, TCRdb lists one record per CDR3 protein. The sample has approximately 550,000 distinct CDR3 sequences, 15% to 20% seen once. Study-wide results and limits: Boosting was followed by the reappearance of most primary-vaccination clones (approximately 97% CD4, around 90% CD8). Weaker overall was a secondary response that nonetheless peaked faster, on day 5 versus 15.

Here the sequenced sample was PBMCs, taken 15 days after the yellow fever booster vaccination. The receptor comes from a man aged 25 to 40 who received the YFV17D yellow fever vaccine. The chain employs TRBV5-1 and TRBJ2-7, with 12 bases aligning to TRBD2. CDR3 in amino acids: CASSPGTSGLNYEQYF. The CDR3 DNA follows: TGCGCCAGCAGCCCCGGGACTAGCGGGCTAAACTACGAGCAGTACTTC.